This TCR beta chain was profiled in a study of blood T cell repertoires in COVID-19. The overall study: There were acute and convalescent COVID-19 samples, and they came from the United States, Italy and Spain. T cells, B-cell-depleted T cells, or PBMCs provided the cDNA or gDNA that served as material.

Source study methods: Reference gene primers were amplified, and this amplification served to estimate nucleated cell counts. TCRdb keeps only in-frame clones here, not all; method: immunoSEQ multiplex PCR. For V, J and clone size, that table is used; D and trimming come from the DNA. Of roughly 250,000 clones in the sample, 88% were seen once. The CDR3 extends over 16 amino acids. Trimming shortened V by 4 bases and J by 1 base, and 17 bases separated the two germline ends. Looked up from germline, CDR1 is SGHRS and CDR2 is YFSETQ. This clonotype originated in a woman aged 30 to 39 with acute or convalescent COVID-19. The chain links TRBV5-1 to TRBJ2-5; either TRBD1 or TRBD2 may supply D (5 bases each). Sample: peripheral blood. CDR3 DNA: TGCGCCAGCAGCCTGGGGCCCACCCGGGGCCAAGAGACCCAGTACTTC. It yields the protein CASSLGPTRGQETQYF.